The rows below give T cell receptor beta chains drawn from one sample of a study of glioma-infiltrating T cells after dendritic cell vaccination. TCRdb keeps only in-frame clones here, not all; method: immunoSEQ multiplex PCR. The table lists 20,000 or so clones, 79% of them singletons. The sample in question was blood, obtained before dendritic cell vaccination. These receptors were collected from a human donor with glioblastoma. The CDR3 runs from the conserved cysteine through the conserved F or W. Each record gives: CDR3 DNA, CDR3 protein, J gene, CDR3 length, clone size, D gene, V gene. The D gene is left open where the match is weak. Only some rows state a clone size, as once, few, many or a class for expanded clones.

DNA: TGTGCCAGCAGTCTGACTAGCGGGAGTCTAACCGGGGAGCTGTTTTTT
CDR3: CASSLTSGSLTGELFF
J: TRBJ2-2
length: 16
size: -
D: TRBD2
V: TRBV2

DNA: TGTGCCAGCAGTTTCCGGGACAGGGGGTCTACCCCCCTTGAAGCTTTCTTT
CDR3: CASSFRDRGSTPLEAFF
J: TRBJ1-1
length: 17
size: -
D: TRBD1
V: TRBV27

DNA: TGTGCCAGCAGCTGGGTTGGCAGCGGGAGGGCAGATACGCAGTATTTT
CDR3: CASSWVGSGRADTQYF
J: TRBJ2-3
length: 16
size: -
D: TRBD2
V: TRBV5-4

DNA: TGTGCCAGTAGTCAGCGGACAGTTAGCAATCAGCCCCAGCATTTT
CDR3: CASSQRTVSNQPQHF
J: TRBJ1-5
length: 15
size: -
D: -
V: TRBV19

DNA: TGTGCCTGGAGGTCCCGGGACTGGCAAGAGACCCAGTACTTC
CDR3: CAWRSRDWQETQYF
J: TRBJ2-5
length: 14
size: -
D: -
V: TRBV30

DNA: TGTGCCAGCAGCTTCTCGGGTGAGCAGTACTTC
CDR3: CASSFSGEQYF
J: TRBJ2-7
length: 11
size: -
D: -
V: TRBV5-6

DNA: TGCGCCAGCAGCTCTGGACAGGGGGCGCGTACGAACACTGAAGCTTTCTTT
CDR3: CASSSGQGARTNTEAFF
J: TRBJ1-1
length: 17
size: -
D: TRBD1
V: TRBV5-1

DNA: TGCGCCAGCAGACTAACCCAAGAGACCCAGTACTTC
CDR3: CASRLTQETQYF
J: TRBJ2-5
length: 12
size: -
D: -
V: TRBV5-1

DNA: TGTGCCAGCAGCTCGGGACACTCCTCTGGCGAGCAGTACTTC
CDR3: CASSSGHSSGEQYF
J: TRBJ2-7
length: 14
size: few
D: -
V: TRBV13

DNA: TGTGCCAGCAGCGTCCTGGCGGGAGGACGACAAGAGACCCAGTACTTC
CDR3: CASSVLAGGRQETQYF
J: TRBJ2-5
length: 16
size: -
D: TRBD2
V: TRBV5-4

DNA: TGTGCCAGCAGTTTATCAGGGGAATCCTACGAGCAGTACTTC
CDR3: CASSLSGESYEQYF
J: TRBJ2-7
length: 14
size: -
D: -
V: TRBV28

DNA: TGTGCCCGACGACTAGCGGGAGTGTTTAGAGATACGCAGTATTTT
CDR3: CARRLAGVFRDTQYF
J: TRBJ2-3
length: 15
size: -
D: TRBD2
V: TRBV30

DNA: TGTGCCAGCAGCGTAGGGTCTAGCGGGGGGCTTCAAGAGACCCAGTACTTC
CDR3: CASSVGSSGGLQETQYF
J: TRBJ2-5
length: 17
size: -
D: TRBD2
V: TRBV9

DNA: TGTGCCAGCAGTAAACTAAAGGGGGCTGGGTGGACTGAAGCTTTCTTT
CDR3: CASSKLKGAGWTEAFF
J: TRBJ1-1
length: 16
size: -
D: TRBD1
V: TRBV25-1

DNA: TGTGCCAGCAGTTCGGGACTAAAGAACACCGGGGAGCTGTTTTTT
CDR3: CASSSGLKNTGELFF
J: TRBJ2-2
length: 15
size: -
D: TRBD2
V: TRBV27

DNA: TGTGCCAGCAGTGCAGGGGCTAATTCCCCCCTCCACTTT
CDR3: CASSAGANSPLHF
J: TRBJ1-6
length: 13
size: -
D: -
V: TRBV6-4

DNA: TGCGCCAGCAGCCAAGAAGGGGGTTTGCGCCCCTCGTTCTTC
CDR3: CASSQEGGLRPSFF
J: TRBJ2-1
length: 14
size: -
D: -
V: TRBV4-1

DNA: TGCGCCAGCAGGACTAGCGGCAGACGGGAAGATACGCAGTATTTT
CDR3: CASRTSGRREDTQYF
J: TRBJ2-3
length: 15
size: few
D: TRBD2
V: TRBV5-1

DNA: TGCGCCAGCAGCCATGACACAACGGGCCAGGGCCCCCAGCATTTT
CDR3: CASSHDTTGQGPQHF
J: TRBJ1-5
length: 15
size: -
D: -
V: TRBV4-3

DNA: TGTGCCAGCAGTGAAGATGGTAGGTCGCGGTTC
CDR3: CASSEDGRSRF
J: TRBJ1-2
length: 11
size: -
D: -
V: TRBV2

DNA: TGCAGTGCTAGAGAGAGCACTGAAGCTTTCTTT
CDR3: CSARESTEAFF
J: TRBJ1-1
length: 11
size: few
D: -
V: TRBV20-1

DNA: TGCAGCGTTGACAAAACAGGCGTGTGGGGTAATGAGCAGTTCTTC
CDR3: CSVDKTGVWGNEQFF
J: TRBJ2-1
length: 15
size: -
D: -
V: TRBV29-1

DNA: TGTGCCAGCAGCTTATACGCGGGGGCGATTGGGGGGGCTGAAGCTTTCTTT
CDR3: CASSLYAGAIGGAEAFF
J: TRBJ1-1
length: 17
size: -
D: -
V: TRBV7-2

DNA: TGTGCCAGCAGCTCGGCGGGACAGCCCTACAATGAGCAGTTCTTC
CDR3: CASSSAGQPYNEQFF
J: TRBJ2-1
length: 15
size: once
D: -
V: TRBV7-9

DNA: TGTGCCAGCACCCCAGGGAACAGCATGAACACTGAAGCTTTCTTT
CDR3: CASTPGNSMNTEAFF
J: TRBJ1-1
length: 15
size: few
D: -
V: TRBV7-6

DNA: TGTGCCACCAGCAGAGATCCGGGAGGGGGTTACACTGAAGCTTTCTTT
CDR3: CATSRDPGGGYTEAFF
J: TRBJ1-1
length: 16
size: -
D: -
V: TRBV15

DNA: TGTGCTAGTGCCATCGAGACAAAAGGGGTTAGCAATCAGCCCCAGCATTTT
CDR3: CASAIETKGVSNQPQHF
J: TRBJ1-5
length: 17
size: few
D: -
V: TRBV12-5

DNA: TGTGCCAGCAGCCCGACTAGCGAGTATACGCAGTATTTT
CDR3: CASSPTSEYTQYF
J: TRBJ2-3
length: 13
size: few
D: TRBD2
V: TRBV5-4

DNA: TGTGCCAGCAGCGTAAGACAGGGCGGGATTAGCACAGATACGCAGTATTTT
CDR3: CASSVRQGGISTDTQYF
J: TRBJ2-3
length: 17
size: -
D: -
V: TRBV13

DNA: TGTGCCAGCAGCCATCTAGCAGAACTAACCGGTGAGCAGTTCTTC
CDR3: CASSHLAELTGEQFF
J: TRBJ2-1
length: 15
size: -
D: -
V: TRBV2

DNA: TGTGCCAGCAGTGGACTCCCTCCCTCCGGGAGAGGTCCCTACGAGCAGTACTTC
CDR3: CASSGLPPSGRGPYEQYF
J: TRBJ2-7
length: 18
size: -
D: -
V: TRBV25-1

DNA: TGCGCCAGCAGCCCCTCATGGATAGACGGGTATGGTTCCAACTCTGGGGCCAACGTCCTGACTTTC
CDR3: CASSPSWIDGYGSNSGANVLTF
J: TRBJ2-6
length: 22
size: -
D: -
V: TRBV4-3

DNA: TGTGCCTGGAGTGGGACAGGGGACCTCCATCAGCCCCAGCATTTT
CDR3: CAWSGTGDLHQPQHF
J: TRBJ1-5
length: 15
size: once
D: TRBD1
V: TRBV30

DNA: TGTGCCTGGAGTGTACAACTAGACTACGAGCAGTACTTC
CDR3: CAWSVQLDYEQYF
J: TRBJ2-7
length: 13
size: -
D: -
V: TRBV30

DNA: TGTGCCAGCAGCTTAGGACAGGGGGCGAGTGAGACCCAGTACTTC
CDR3: CASSLGQGASETQYF
J: TRBJ2-5
length: 15
size: few
D: TRBD1
V: TRBV11-3

DNA: TGTGCCAGCTCCCGGGACAGGGGAAGGGGCGGGAGGCTCAATGAGCAGTTCTTC
CDR3: CASSRDRGRGGRLNEQFF
J: TRBJ2-1
length: 18
size: -
D: TRBD1
V: TRBV27

DNA: TGCGCCAGCAGCCAAGATGGCACGGGGATAGATACGCAGTATTTT
CDR3: CASSQDGTGIDTQYF
J: TRBJ2-3
length: 15
size: -
D: -
V: TRBV4-3

DNA: TGTGCCAGTAGTCCATCCCCCGGGACTAGCGCCCAATACTTC
CDR3: CASSPSPGTSAQYF
J: TRBJ2-5
length: 14
size: -
D: TRBD2
V: TRBV19

DNA: TGTGCCAGCAGTTCGGGACAGGTCGATCGCTACGAGCAGTACTTC
CDR3: CASSSGQVDRYEQYF
J: TRBJ2-7
length: 15
size: -
D: TRBD1
V: TRBV27

DNA: TGTGCCAGTAAAAGAGGCCAGGGGGTAAATCAGCCCCAGCATTTT
CDR3: CASKRGQGVNQPQHF
J: TRBJ1-5
length: 15
size: -
D: TRBD1
V: TRBV19

DNA: TGCGCCAGCAGCCAATATGCTAGCGGGAGCGACACAGATACGCAGTATTTT
CDR3: CASSQYASGSDTDTQYF
J: TRBJ2-3
length: 17
size: -
D: TRBD2
V: TRBV4-1

DNA: TGTGCCAGCAGTCAACCGGGACAGGGCCCGTGGGGCTACACCTTC
CDR3: CASSQPGQGPWGYTF
J: TRBJ1-2
length: 15
size: -
D: TRBD1
V: TRBV6-5

DNA: TGTGCCAGCCCCACCGCCTGGAGGGGAAGGGAGCAGTACTTC
CDR3: CASPTAWRGREQYF
J: TRBJ2-7
length: 14
size: -
D: -
V: TRBV27

DNA: TGCGCCAGCACCCTTAGCGGGAGCGGGTACGAGCAGTACTTC
CDR3: CASTLSGSGYEQYF
J: TRBJ2-7
length: 14
size: -
D: TRBD2
V: TRBV10-2

DNA: TGTGCCAGCGAACTAGCGGGGCAAACGAACACCGGGGAGCTGTTTTTT
CDR3: CASELAGQTNTGELFF
J: TRBJ2-2
length: 16
size: -
D: TRBD2
V: TRBV2

DNA: TGTGCCACCCGGGACAGTTATAATTCACCCCTCCACTTT
CDR3: CATRDSYNSPLHF
J: TRBJ1-6
length: 13
size: few
D: TRBD1
V: TRBV27

DNA: TGTGCCAGCAGTGAAGACAGGGCAAGCACAGATACGCAGTATTTT
CDR3: CASSEDRASTDTQYF
J: TRBJ2-3
length: 15
size: -
D: -
V: TRBV6-1

DNA: TGTGCCAGCAAGTTAGGGGATCAGCCCCAGCATTTT
CDR3: CASKLGDQPQHF
J: TRBJ1-5
length: 12
size: -
D: -
V: TRBV2

DNA: TGTGCCAGCAGCTTAGTATCAGTCTCCTACGAGCAGTACTTC
CDR3: CASSLVSVSYEQYF
J: TRBJ2-7
length: 14
size: few
D: -
V: TRBV7-3

DNA: TGTGCCAGCAGCTTGGGCAGAGTCAACATTCAGTACTTC
CDR3: CASSLGRVNIQYF
J: TRBJ2-4
length: 13
size: -
D: -
V: TRBV7-9

DNA: TGTGCCAGCAGTTCCCCCGGGTCCCGGTCCGAGCAGTACTTC
CDR3: CASSSPGSRSEQYF
J: TRBJ2-7
length: 14
size: -
D: -
V: TRBV27

DNA: TGTGCCAGCAGCAGGGTTTCTGGGGCCAACGTCCTGACTTTC
CDR3: CASSRVSGANVLTF
J: TRBJ2-6
length: 14
size: -
D: -
V: TRBV2

DNA: TGCGCCAGCAGCCAAGATACAGGGGCCACAGATACGCAGTATTTT
CDR3: CASSQDTGATDTQYF
J: TRBJ2-3
length: 15
size: once
D: TRBD1
V: TRBV4-3

DNA: TGTGCCAGCAGCTCCCCAGGGATGTGGAACACTGAAGCTTTCTTT
CDR3: CASSSPGMWNTEAFF
J: TRBJ1-1
length: 15
size: -
D: -
V: TRBV9

DNA: TGTGCCAGCAGCAGGCCGGACAGGGGCTACGAGCAGTACTTC
CDR3: CASSRPDRGYEQYF
J: TRBJ2-7
length: 14
size: -
D: -
V: TRBV21-1

DNA: TGCGCCAGCAGCTTGGAGGGCGGGACTAGTCAAGAGACCCAGTACTTC
CDR3: CASSLEGGTSQETQYF
J: TRBJ2-5
length: 16
size: -
D: TRBD2
V: TRBV5-1

DNA: TGTGCCTGGATGAGAATCGGCGGGAGACTCACAGATACGCAGTATTTT
CDR3: CAWMRIGGRLTDTQYF
J: TRBJ2-3
length: 16
size: -
D: TRBD2
V: TRBV30

DNA: TGTGCCAGCAGTGGGACAGGGTTCTCCTCAGGCTACACCTTC
CDR3: CASSGTGFSSGYTF
J: TRBJ1-2
length: 14
size: -
D: TRBD1
V: TRBV6-1

DNA: TGTGCCAGCAGCTTCGACGGGTCGAATCAGCCCCAGCATTTT
CDR3: CASSFDGSNQPQHF
J: TRBJ1-5
length: 14
size: -
D: -
V: TRBV7-8

DNA: TGTGCCTGGAGTTCAGGGGCCCCCTACGAGCAGTACTTC
CDR3: CAWSSGAPYEQYF
J: TRBJ2-7
length: 13
size: -
D: -
V: TRBV30